These 29 T cell receptor beta chains came from one sample sequenced in a study of neurological immune-mediated disorders. TCRdb re-called the 5' RACE reads with MiXCR, one entry per CDR3 protein. The data contain approximately 52,000 distinct CDR3 sequences, approximately 3.3% of them seen just once; the ten biggest clones take up around 5.6%. Sequencing input: PBMCs. Receptor source: a man aged 40-49 years with multiple sclerosis.

This clonotype was seen at least ten times. The chain employs TRBV30 and TRBJ2-7, with D possibly being TRBD1 or TRBD2 (5 bases each). Germline CDR1 is GTSNPN and CDR2 is SVGIG (reference sequence). The V and J ends lost 5 bases and 7 bases respectively, with 12 bases between them. The CDR3 consists of 11 residues. CDR3 loop: CAWGTVVEQYF. The CDR3 DNA reads as TGTGCCTGGGGGACGGTCGTAGAGCAGTACTTC.

This clonotype was observed at least ten times. J is TRBJ1-2 and V is TRBV5-1; no clear D. V was pared by 0 bases and J by 3 bases, with 12 bases between. CDR3 size: 15 residues. Looked up from germline, CDR1 is SGHRS and CDR2 is YFSETQ. DNA of the CDR3: TGCGCCAGCAGCTTGGAGGCGGACCTCTACTATGGCTACACCTTC. Amino acids: CASSLEADLYYGYTF. Looking up the rest from reference TRBV5-1 and TRBJ1-2 gives the full variable domain: KAGVTQTPRYLIKTRGQQVTLSCSPISGHRSVSWYQQTPGQGLQFLFEYFSETQRNKGNFPGRFSGRQFSNSRSEMNVSTLELGDSALYLCASSLEADLYYGYTFGSGTRLTVV.

There are many counts of this clonotype. The chain employs TRBV3-1 and TRBJ2-7; 11 nucleotides match TRBD2. In germline, CDR1 is LGHDT, CDR2 YNNKEL (reference sequence). This CDR3 is 16 amino acids long. Trimming took 4 bases from V and 5 from J; bases not matched to a gene: 10. CDR3: CASSPVAGGHSNEQYF. As DNA, the CDR3 is TGTGCCAGCAGCCCGGTAGCGGGGGGGCACAGTAACGAGCAGTACTTC.

This clonotype occurred many times. This chain uses TRBV6-5 with TRBJ2-2; maybe TRBD1 (5 bases). V was cut by 5 bases and J by 2 bases, with 15 bases left in between. This CDR3 spans 16 amino acids. The germline V gene has CDR1 MNHEY and CDR2 SVGAGI. CDR3 DNA: TGTGCCAGCAGTGTCAGGGCTCCTAAAAACACCGGGGAGCTGTTTTTT. It translates to CASSVRAPKNTGELFF.

This clonotype was seen many times. CDR3 in amino acids: CASSSEGTLTDTQYF. The CDR3 DNA reads as TGCGCCAGCAGTTCAGAAGGGACGCTGACAGATACGCAGTATTTT. The rearrangement links TRBV5-1 to TRBJ2-3, with D tentatively TRBD1 or TRBD2 (5 bases each). CDR3 length: 15 residues. Trimming took 5 bases from V and 3 from J, leaving 16 bases between them. Germline-derived CDR1 and CDR2 are SGHRS and YFSETQ. The whole variable domain, filled in from reference TRBV5-1 and TRBJ2-3, reads KAGVTQTPRYLIKTRGQQVTLSCSPISGHRSVSWYQQTPGQGLQFLFEYFSETQRNKGNFPGRFSGRQFSNSRSEMNVSTLELGDSALYLCASSSEGTLTDTQYFGPGTRLTVL.

This clonotype was counted many times. J is TRBJ1-5 and V is TRBV20-1, with D possibly matching TRBD1 (5 bases). Germline V gives CDR1 DFQATT, CDR2 SNEGSKA (reference sequence). The CDR3 spans 15 residues. V was shortened by 3 bases and J by 2 bases, with 14 bases between the two germline ends. The CDR3 region is CSASMAGGGNQPQHF. The DNA of the CDR3 is TGCAGTGCTAGTATGGCGGGGGGGGGCAATCAGCCCCAGCATTTT.

The chain links TRBV18 to TRBJ2-7, with D tentatively TRBD1 or TRBD2 (6 bases each). The CDR3 sequence is 15 residues long. The germline gives CDR1 KGHSH, CDR2 LQKENI. Trimming stripped 3 bases from V and 2 bases from J, with 14 bases between. The CDR3 is CASSPGGIWAYEQYF. The CDR3 nucleotides are TGTGCCAGCTCACCGGGGGGCATATGGGCCTACGAGCAGTACTTC.

This clonotype was detected a few times. This sequence joins TRBV6-1 and TRBJ2-7, with D hard to call. V was clipped by 7 bases and J by 2 bases, with 6 bases between them. This CDR3 region has 11 residues. The germline V gene has CDR1 MNHNS and CDR2 SASEGT. The CDR3 loop is CASKLPYEQYF. The CDR3, as DNA: TGTGCCAGCAAATTGCCCTACGAGCAGTACTTC.

This clonotype was seen at least ten times. The chain employs TRBV12-3 or TRBV12-4 and TRBJ2-2; TRBD2 agrees at 7 bases. The CDR3 sequence is 16 residues long. J was trimmed by 2 bases and V by 4 bases; bases with no gene match: 7. In nucleotides, the CDR3 is TGTGCCAGCAGTTGGGGGGGTACCGTAAACACCGGGGAGCTGTTTTTT. This encodes CASSWGGTVNTGELFF.

This clonotype is a singleton in its sample. The germline gene is not matched at one end of the junction; a read error may be the cause. V is TRBV6-4 and J is TRBJ2-3, with 9 nucleotides matching TRBD2. CDR3 length: 14 residues. CDR1 is MRHNA, CDR2 SNTAGT, per germline. CDR3 sequence reads: CAISEGLAADTQYF. The CDR3 DNA reads as TGTGCCATCAGTGAGGGACTAGCAGCAGATACGCAGTATTTT.

The table lists this clonotype with many counts. The V call is TRBV7-6, the J call TRBJ2-7; 9 bases match TRBD1. This CDR3 is 15 amino acids long. Germline V CDR1 and CDR2: SGHVS, FNYEAQ. With 5 bases clipped from V and 3 bases from J, the junction kept 8 bases outside the gene matches. CDR3 residues: CASSLRQGEHYEQYF. The CDR3 bases are TGTGCCAGCAGCCTACGACAGGGGGAACACTACGAGCAGTACTTC.

This clonotype was seen more than once but under ten times. One junction end does not reproduce the germline sequence, and a read error may be involved. This chain uses TRBV27 with TRBJ1-5; D is unclear. This CDR3 spans 14 amino acids. Germline lookup yields CDR1 MNHEY and CDR2 SMNVEV (reference sequence). The DNA of the CDR3 is TGTGCCAGCAGTTTGAGGAATAGCAATCAGCCCCAGAATTTT. Protein product: CASSLRNSNQPQNF.

Comments on this clonotype: A much more abundant neighbour one base away suggests this may be a read error. The J gene is TRBJ2-3, the V gene TRBV15; 8 bases map to TRBD2. Germline CDR1 and CDR2: LNHNV and YYDKDF (reference sequence). Losses at the gene ends were 5 bases for V and 2 bases for J; bases not matched to a gene: 6. The CDR3 runs to 15 residues. This chain's CDR3 is CATSPPGGNTDTQYF. CDR3 in DNA: TGTGCCACCAGCCCACCGGGGGGGAACACAGATACGCAGTATTTT.

This clonotype was observed many times. The chain links TRBV6-5 to TRBJ2-7, with D perhaps TRBD2 (6 bases). V lost 6 bases, J lost 8 bases, and 20 bases lay in between. The CDR3 is 14 residues long. Germline assignment: CDR1 MNHEY and CDR2 SVGAGI. In nucleotides, the CDR3 is TGTGCCAGCAGGGGGGGACGGATCCCCTGGAAGCAGTACTTC. Amino acids: CASRGGRIPWKQYF.

V is TRBV12-3 or TRBV12-4 and J is TRBJ2-3; D is perhaps TRBD2 (6 bases). The V gene lost 7 bases and the J gene lost 6 bases, with 14 bases spanning the gap. The CDR3 has 13 residues. The CDR3 spells CASTPWAGDTQYF. DNA of the CDR3: TGTGCCAGCACCCCATGGGCGGGGGATACGCAGTATTTT.

In this sample, this clonotype turned up many times. The rearrangement links TRBV11-3 to TRBJ2-3; D gene unclear. The CDR3 length is 12 residues. Germline V gives CDR1 SGHNT, CDR2 YENEEA. V was cut by 2 bases and J by 7 bases, with 7 bases left in between. The CDR3 protein is CASSLKEYTQYF. The CDR3 DNA reads as TGTGCCAGCAGCTTAAAAGAGTATACGCAGTATTTT.

In this sample, this clonotype turned up many times. The CDR3 loop is CSVGQMGGNTIYF. CDR3 DNA sequence: TGCAGCGTTGGGCAAATGGGTGGAAACACCATATATTTT. This sequence joins TRBV29-1 and TRBJ1-3, with no clear D. The CDR3 consists of 13 residues. Germline CDR1 SQVTM, CDR2 ANQGSEA. V lost 4 bases, J lost 3 bases, and 10 bases lay in between. The whole variable domain, remainder taken from reference TRBV29-1 and TRBJ1-3, is SAVISQKPSRDICQRGTSLTIQCQVDSQVTMMFWYRQQPGQSLTLIATANQGSEATYESGFVIDKFPISRPNLTFSTLTVSNMSPEDSSIYLCSVGQMGGNTIYFGEGSWLTVV.

This clonotype has at least ten counts. V gene TRBV20-1 combines with J gene TRBJ2-1; 9 nucleotides line up with TRBD2. The CDR3 totals 15 residues. CDR1 and CDR2 from the germline V gene are DFQATT and SNEGSKA (reference sequence). V lost 4 bases to trimming and J lost 0 bases; unmatched junction nucleotides: 4. In DNA, the CDR3 is TGCAGTGCTAACCCGGGACTAGCCTCCTACAATGAGCAGTTCTTC. The encoded protein is CSANPGLASYNEQFF.

For this clonotype: This may stem from a read error, because a much larger clone lies one nucleotide away. This chain connects TRBV6-1 to TRBJ2-7; no clear D gene. V lost 1 base, J lost 3 bases, and 7 bases lay in between. Germline lookup yields CDR1 MNHNS and CDR2 SASEGT. The length of the CDR3 is 13 residues. This CDR3 reads CASSEESLYEQYF. The CDR3 DNA reads TGTGCCAGCAGTGAAGAAAGCCTCTACGAGCAGTACTTC.

The V gene is TRBV6-5, the J gene TRBJ1-1; no definite D call. From germline, CDR1 is MNHEY and CDR2 SVGAGI. This CDR3 region has 12 residues. Deletions cut 5 bases from V and 9 bases from J, with 13 bases between. CDR3 coding DNA: TGTGCCAGCAGTGCATCCGGCACCCAAGCTTTCTTT. Protein product: CASSASGTQAFF.

In this sample, this clonotype turned up many times. The rearrangement links TRBV19 to TRBJ2-3; 10 bases align to TRBD2. This CDR3 is 13 amino acids long. CDR1 and CDR2 (germline): LNHDA, SQIVND (reference sequence). V shed 11 bases and J 3 bases; nucleotides not matched to a gene: 5. CDR3 in amino acids: CAVKRGGTDTQYF. The CDR3 nucleotides read TGTGCCGTCAAGCGGGGGGGAACAGATACGCAGTATTTT.

This clonotype was observed many times. The V call is TRBV3-1, the J call TRBJ2-5; the match to TRBD1 covers 7 bases. The V and J ends lost 4 bases and 2 bases, in that order; junction bases with no gene match: 16. Looked up from germline, CDR1 is LGHDT and CDR2 is YNNKEL (reference sequence). The CDR3 extends over 18 amino acids. In nucleotides, the CDR3 is TGTGCCAGCAGCCCCCCCGGGACAGAGATATATCTACAAGAGACCCAGTACTTC. Its protein is CASSPPGTEIYLQETQYF.

In its sample, this clonotype was seen many times. This chain links TRBV7-3 with TRBJ2-1, with TRBD2 matching over 8 bases. Trimming removed 5 bases from V and 7 bases from J; junction bases left unmatched: 13. Per the germline V gene, CDR1 is SGHTA and CDR2 is FQGTGA. The CDR3 length is 16 residues. The CDR3 region has the DNA TGTGCCAGCAGCCCCGGGGGGGGAAGAAACAATAATGAGCAGTTCTTC. As protein: CASSPGGGRNNNEQFF.

This clonotype has ten or more counts. The rearrangement joins TRBV6-5 to TRBJ2-5, with D possibly being TRBD1 or TRBD2 (5 bases each). Trimming took off 7 bases at V and 5 bases at J, with 14 bases between the two ends. CDR3 length: 13 amino acids. From germline, CDR1 is MNHEY and CDR2 SVGAGI. The CDR3 nucleotides read TGTGCCAGCAAACTAGACGAGGGGGAGACCCAGTACTTC. This sequence encodes CASKLDEGETQYF.

This clonotype was counted at least ten times. The chain is built from TRBV5-1 and TRBJ1-3; D not certain. The CDR3 is 14 amino acids. CDR1 SGHRS and CDR2 YFSETQ come from the germline V gene. Trimming pared 2 bases from V and 0 bases from J, leaving 6 bases between. The DNA for the CDR3 is TGCGCCAGCAGCTTTAAAGACTCTGGAAACACCATATATTTT. Amino acid sequence: CASSFKDSGNTIYF.

This clonotype has just a few counts. A read error may account for a junction end that differs from germline. V is TRBV19 and J is TRBJ2-2, with a weak D call TRBD2 (5 bases). This CDR3 contains 14 residues. Germline V gives CDR1 LNHDA, CDR2 SQIVND (reference sequence). In DNA form, the CDR3 reads TGTGCCAGTAGCCTTTTTCGATTCACCGGGGAGCCGTTTTTT. Its protein is CASSLFRFTGEPFF.

This clonotype counts as medium-sized. The chain employs TRBV20-1 and TRBJ2-7; possible D gene TRBD2, 6 bases. CDR1 is DFQATT, CDR2 SNEGSKA, per germline (reference sequence). The CDR3 covers 15 residues. Trimming pared 6 bases from V and 6 bases from J, leaving 24 bases between. The CDR3 is CSAQRGGEDSGEQYF. The DNA for the CDR3 is TGCAGTGCCCAGAGGGGCGGGGAGGACTCTGGCGAGCAGTACTTC.

This clonotype was counted many times. The CDR3 DNA reads TGTGCCAGTAGTATGGGGACAGGGGGTTTCTACGAGCAGTACTTC. Its translation is CASSMGTGGFYEQYF. This chain connects TRBV19 to TRBJ2-7, with 11 bases that match TRBD1. The CDR3 consists of 15 residues. With V trimmed by 3 bases and J by 3 bases, 4 bases remained unmatched. CDR1 is LNHDA, CDR2 SQIVND, per germline (reference sequence).

There are many counts of this clonotype. CDR3 nucleotides: TGTGCCTGCAAATTGGGGGGGGAGGGCACAGATACGCAGTATTTT. Amino acid sequence: CACKLGGEGTDTQYF. The chain employs TRBV6-6 and TRBJ2-3; 7 bases line up with TRBD2. The germline V gene has CDR1 MNHNY and CDR2 SVGAGI (reference sequence). The CDR3 is made up of 15 amino acids. The V gene end was trimmed by 11 bases and the J gene end by 1 base; junction bases not matched to a gene: 12.